This passage covers 29 T cell receptor beta chains from one sample sequenced in a study of PD-L1 blockade in urothelial cancer. The data were produced by immunoSEQ multiplex PCR, yet TCRdb's version contains in-frame clones alone and is incomplete. The table includes tens of thousands of clones, roughly 89% detected once. Time point meaning: peripheral blood 6 weeks after treatment start. The sample here was PBMCs, taken around atezolizumab (anti-PD-L1) treatment. Source of these receptors: a woman aged 55-69 years with urothelial cancer.

The chain has TRBV12-5 and TRBJ1-1, with 10 bases matching TRBD1. J was trimmed by 0 bases and V by 1 base; bases with no gene match: 8. The germline CDR1 and CDR2 sequences are LGHNT and FRNRAP. The CDR3 spans 18 residues. The CDR3 DNA sequence: TGTGCTAGTGGTTTGGCCTGGACAGGGGGGCGCATGAACACTGAAGCTTTCTTT. Protein sequence: CASGLAWTGGRMNTEAFF. The whole variable domain, filled in from reference TRBV12-5 and TRBJ1-1, reads DARVTQTPRHKVTEMGQEVTMRCQPILGHNTVFWYRQTMMQGLELLAYFRNRAPLDDSGMPKDRFSAEMPDATLATLKIQPSEPRDSAVYFCASGLAWTGGRMNTEAFFGQGTRLTVV.

The rearrangement uses TRBV21-1 and TRBJ1-5. TRBV21-1 represents a pseudogene. CDR3 length: 13 residues. CDR3 in DNA: TGTGCCAGCAGCAAAGAGTCTAAACAGCCCCAGCATTTT. This encodes CASSKESKQPQHF.

This clone was seen more than once but under ten times. This sequence joins TRBV27 and TRBJ1-2; 9 bases are a match to TRBD1. The CDR3 contains 14 residues. The germline V gene has CDR1 MNHEY and CDR2 SMNVEV (reference sequence). The junction had 13 bases not matched to a gene; V was cut back by 7 bases and J by 10 bases. The CDR3 is CASTGTGMAWDYTF. CDR3 DNA sequence: TGTGCCAGCACCGGGACAGGGATGGCATGGGACTACACCTTC.

In DNA, the CDR3 is TGTGCCAGCAGCTTTGGTAGCGGAAACACCGGGGAGCTGTTTTTT. Translation gives CASSFGSGNTGELFF. The chain links TRBV5-4 to TRBJ2-2; D is possibly TRBD2 (6 bases). Germline loops: CDR1 SGHNT, CDR2 YYREEE (reference sequence). Trimming took off 2 bases at V and 2 bases at J, with 10 bases between the two ends. The CDR3 is 15 amino acids.

The rearrangement uses TRBV6-4 and TRBJ2-1; 9 bases agree with TRBD2. Germline values: CDR1 MRHNA, CDR2 SNTAGT. With 2 bases clipped from V and 6 bases from J, the junction kept 8 bases outside the gene matches. The CDR3 covers 16 residues. The CDR3 nucleotides are TGTGCCAGCAGTGACAGGGGGTATAGCGGGGGCAATGAGCAGTTCTTC. Translation: CASSDRGYSGGNEQFF.

The chain combines TRBV5-1 with TRBJ1-4, with 9 nucleotides matching TRBD1. The germline V gene encodes CDR1 SGHRS and CDR2 YFSETQ. There are 15 residues in the CDR3. Unmatched junction bases numbered 8, after V lost 4 bases and J lost 7 bases. The CDR3 protein is CASSPGTGTGEKLFF. In DNA form, the CDR3 reads TGCGCCAGCAGCCCCGGGACAGGGACGGGTGAAAAACTGTTTTTT.

The chain carries TRBV2 and TRBJ1-6; TRBD1 is a possible D gene (5 bases). V was clipped by 6 bases and J by 6 bases, with 15 bases between them. This CDR3 comprises 15 residues. CDR1 is SNHLY, CDR2 FYNNEI, per germline. The CDR3 protein is CASSVDSQSNSPLHF. The CDR3 nucleotides are TGTGCCAGCAGCGTAGACAGTCAATCTAATTCACCCCTCCACTTT.

The chain couples TRBV7-6 to TRBJ2-2; possibly TRBD1 for D (5 bases). Germline CDR1 reads SGHVS; CDR2 reads FNYEAQ. This CDR3 has 15 amino acids. Trimming took 1 base from V and 4 from J, leaving 10 bases between them. CDR3 coding DNA: TGTGCCAGCAGCTTAGTAGGGGCTCCCACCGGGGAGCTGTTTTTT. Its translation: CASSLVGAPTGELFF. The full variable domain, rest sourced from reference TRBV7-6 and TRBJ2-2, is GAGVSQSPRYKVTKRGQDVALRCDPISGHVSLYWYRQALGQGPEFLTYFNYEAQQDKSGLPNDRFSAERPEGSISTLTIQRTEQRDSAMYRCASSLVGAPTGELFFGEGSRLTVL.

The V gene is TRBV7-3, the J gene TRBJ1-1; D is possibly TRBD1 (6 bases). There are 18 residues in the CDR3. Trimming left V 3 bases short and J 4 bases short, with 24 bases between. Looked up from germline, CDR1 is SGHTA and CDR2 is FQGTGA. DNA of the CDR3: TGTGCCAGCAGCTTGCTCCCCTTTGGGGGCGACTTGACCACTGAAGCTTTCTTT. Protein sequence: CASSLLPFGGDLTTEAFF. Full variable domain (remainder filled in from reference TRBV7-3 and TRBJ1-1): GAGVSQTPSNKVTEKGKYVELRCDPISGHTALYWYRQSLGQGPEFLIYFQGTGAADDSGLPNDRFFAVRPEGSVSTLKIQRTERGDSAVYLCASSLLPFGGDLTTEAFFGQGTRLTVV.

The genes are TRBV29-1 and TRBJ2-7; D perhaps matches TRBD2 (5 bases). Per the germline V gene, CDR1 is SQVTM and CDR2 is ANQGSEA. The CDR3 contains 11 residues. V was trimmed by 6 bases and J by 3 bases, leaving 9 bases between them. Here the CDR3 DNA reads TGCAGCGTCGGACTTCTCTACGAGCAGTACTTC. Translation gives CSVGLLYEQYF.

This chain joins TRBV10-2 and TRBJ2-7; TRBD2 matches at 9 bases. The CDR3 is made up of 15 amino acids. Unmatched junction bases numbered 12, after V lost 6 bases and J lost 6 bases. CDR1 and CDR2 (germline): WSHSY, SAAADI. The CDR3 reads CASSDISGRRSEQYF. DNA of the CDR3: TGCGCCAGCAGCGACATTAGCGGGAGACGCTCCGAGCAGTACTTC.

This clone was seen only once. This chain connects TRBV5-1 to TRBJ2-3; 9 positions match TRBD1. The CDR3 consists of 15 residues. The junction had 7 bases not matched to a gene; V was cut back by 2 bases and J by 6 bases. Germline values: CDR1 SGHRS, CDR2 YFSETQ. Here the CDR3 reads CASSFGRTGEDTQYF. In nucleotides, the CDR3 is TGCGCCAGCAGCTTTGGTAGGACAGGGGAGGATACGCAGTATTTT. Full variable domain (outside the CDR3, taken from reference TRBV5-1 and TRBJ2-3): KAGVTQTPRYLIKTRGQQVTLSCSPISGHRSVSWYQQTPGQGLQFLFEYFSETQRNKGNFPGRFSGRQFSNSRSEMNVSTLELGDSALYLCASSFGRTGEDTQYFGPGTRLTVL.

In nucleotides, the CDR3 is TGTGCCAGCAGCTTAGGGACAGTGGGGAATGAGCAGTTCTTC. Translated: CASSLGTVGNEQFF. The chain combines TRBV7-2 with TRBJ2-1, with D possibly being TRBD1 (6 bases). Trimming cost V 1 base and J 7 bases, with 11 bases left between them. Germline-derived CDR1 and CDR2 are SGHTA and FQGNSA. The CDR3 runs to 14 residues.

This chain uses TRBV29-1 with TRBJ2-2; D might be TRBD1 (6 bases). CDR1 and CDR2 (germline): SQVTM, ANQGSEA. This CDR3 region has 13 residues. The V end lost 8 bases, the J end lost 3 bases, and 13 bases lay between the germline ends. The CDR3 reads CSFDQGYTGELFF. In DNA, the CDR3 is TGCAGCTTCGACCAGGGGTACACCGGGGAGCTGTTTTTT.

J is TRBJ1-5 and V is TRBV7-2; D gene uncertain. Trimming took 5 bases from V and 0 from J, leaving 14 bases between them. Looked up from germline, CDR1 is SGHTA and CDR2 is FQGNSA. This CDR3 spans 16 amino acids. The CDR3 reads CASSDSQFYSNQPQHF. CDR3 nucleotide sequence: TGTGCCAGCAGCGATTCACAGTTTTATAGCAATCAGCCCCAGCATTTT.

The chain is built from TRBV19 and TRBJ1-2; D not resolved. The V gene lost 0 bases and the J gene lost 5 bases, with 7 bases spanning the gap. The CDR3 is 13 residues long. CDR1 and CDR2 (germline): LNHDA, SQIVND (reference sequence). CDR3 residues: CASSIEEFYGYTF. The DNA for the CDR3 is TGTGCCAGTAGTATAGAAGAGTTTTATGGCTACACCTTC.

J is TRBJ1-4 and V is TRBV5-1; D unresolved. The CDR3 extends over 16 amino acids. V was clipped by 3 bases and J by 6 bases, with 18 bases between them. Germline V gene sequence: CDR1 SGHRS, CDR2 YFSETQ. CDR3 region: CASSYGSFGWDEKLFF. The CDR3 DNA is TGCGCCAGCAGCTACGGTTCTTTCGGGTGGGATGAAAAACTGTTTTTT.

V is TRBV11-2 and J is TRBJ1-1; D gene unclear. This CDR3 contains 16 residues. The V end lost 1 base, the J end lost 3 bases, and 15 bases lay between the germline ends. Germline V lookup: CDR1 SGHAT, CDR2 FQNNGV. The CDR3 DNA sequence: TGTGCCAGCAGCTTAGGGGTGGGCCTGTGGGACACTGAAGCTTTCTTT. Translating it yields CASSLGVGLWDTEAFF.

The V call is TRBV27, the J call TRBJ2-2; tentatively, D is TRBD1 (5 bases). The CDR3 loop spans 12 amino acids. Germline loops: CDR1 MNHEY, CDR2 SMNVEV (reference sequence). V shed 6 bases and J shed 8 bases, with 10 bases lying between them. CDR3 protein: CASSLRTGELFF. For the CDR3, the DNA is TGTGCCAGCAGCCTAAGGACAGGGGAGCTGTTTTTT.

The chain couples TRBV12-5 to TRBJ2-1; 12 bases fit TRBD1. The trim removed 1 base at V and 8 bases at J, leaving 3 bases unmatched. The CDR3 is 15 residues long. Germline V lookup: CDR1 LGHNT, CDR2 FRNRAP. The CDR3 coding sequence is TGTGCTAGTGGTTTGGACCGGGACAGGGGGCATGAGCAGTTCTTC. It yields the protein CASGLDRDRGHEQFF.

This rearrangement joins TRBV6-1 to TRBJ2-2, with 10 bases lining up with TRBD2. This CDR3 is 15 amino acids long. Looked up from germline, CDR1 is MNHNS and CDR2 is SASEGT. V was clipped by 6 bases and J by 3 bases; unmatched bases: 4. In DNA, the CDR3 is TGTGCCAGCAGCGCGACTAGCGGGTACACCGGGGAGCTGTTTTTT. Its protein product is CASSATSGYTGELFF.

J is TRBJ2-4 and V is TRBV19; TRBD1 agrees at 8 bases. V was pared by 2 bases and J by 1 base, with 4 bases of the junction left unmatched. The germline CDR1 and CDR2 sequences are LNHDA and SQIVND (reference sequence). The CDR3 is made up of 16 amino acids. The CDR3 bases are TGTGCCAGTAGTATACAGGGGGCCGGGGCCAAAAACATTCAGTACTTC. Protein sequence: CASSIQGAGAKNIQYF.

Concerning this clone itself: A read error may produce the germline difference seen at one junction end. The chain employs TRBV2 and TRBJ2-5; 7 positions agree with TRBD1. The CDR3 spans 14 residues. CDR1 is SNHLY, CDR2 FYNNEI, per germline. For the CDR3, the DNA is TGTGCCAGCAGCGAAGAGGGGGCCTGGGAGACCCAGTACTTC. The encoded protein is CASSEEGAWETQYF. Based on the CDR3 plus reference TRBV2 and TRBJ2-5, the full variable domain is EPEVTQTPSHQVTQMGQEVILRCVPISNHLYFYWYRQILGQKVEFLVSFYNNEISEKSEIFDDQFSVERPDGSNFTLKIRSTKLEDSAMYFCASSEEGAWETQYFGPGTRLLVL.

This chain links TRBV5-1 with TRBJ2-1; TRBD1 agrees at 11 bases. The CDR3 contains 18 residues. In germline, CDR1 is SGHRS, CDR2 YFSETQ. V lost 6 bases, J lost 5 bases, and 16 bases stayed unmatched. The CDR3: CASTPIVAPGQGDNEQFF. DNA for the CDR3: TGCGCCAGCACCCCTATTGTGGCCCCGGGACAGGGGGACAATGAGCAGTTCTTC.

The rearrangement joins TRBV11-3 to TRBJ2-3; TRBD2 aligns across 8 bases. The V gene end was trimmed by 4 bases and the J gene end by 6 bases; junction bases not matched to a gene: 12. This CDR3 region has 16 residues. Germline values: CDR1 SGHNT, CDR2 YENEEA. The CDR3 coding sequence is TGTGCCAGCAGCTCTAGGCAGGGACTAGGGTCGGATACGCAGTATTTT. This codes for CASSSRQGLGSDTQYF.

This sequence joins TRBV18 and TRBJ2-7; 10 bases are a match to TRBD2. Per the germline V gene, CDR1 is KGHSH and CDR2 is LQKENI. J lost 2 bases, V lost 3 bases, and 10 bases had no gene match. The CDR3 totals 17 residues. CDR3 nucleotides: TGTGCCAGCTCACCTACGCGTACTAGCGGGGTAACCTACGAGCAGTACTTC. Its translation is CASSPTRTSGVTYEQYF.

The chain carries TRBV2 and TRBJ1-5; no clear D gene. Germline CDR1 SNHLY, CDR2 FYNNEI. The CDR3 contains 12 residues. V shed 5 bases and J shed 4 bases, with 6 bases lying between them. CDR3 residues: CASSKYNQPQHF. DNA for the CDR3: TGTGCCAGCAGTAAATATAATCAGCCCCAGCATTTT.

The chain links TRBV15 to TRBJ1-1, with D uncertain. CDR3 size: 15 residues. V was clipped by 0 bases and J by 6 bases, with 14 bases between them. Looked up from germline, CDR1 is LNHNV and CDR2 is YYDKDF (reference sequence). CDR3 in DNA: TGTGCCACCAGCAGAGAGTTGGTGAGGACTTCTGAAGCTTTCTTT. This translates into CATSRELVRTSEAFF.

The chain couples TRBV18 to TRBJ2-3; perhaps TRBD1 as D (6 bases). There are 14 residues in the CDR3. The germline CDR1 and CDR2 sequences are KGHSH and LQKENI. V was pared by 5 bases and J by 1 base, with 10 bases between. CDR3: CASSYEGGTDTQYF. The CDR3 nucleotides read TGTGCCAGCTCATATGAGGGGGGCACAGATACGCAGTATTTT.